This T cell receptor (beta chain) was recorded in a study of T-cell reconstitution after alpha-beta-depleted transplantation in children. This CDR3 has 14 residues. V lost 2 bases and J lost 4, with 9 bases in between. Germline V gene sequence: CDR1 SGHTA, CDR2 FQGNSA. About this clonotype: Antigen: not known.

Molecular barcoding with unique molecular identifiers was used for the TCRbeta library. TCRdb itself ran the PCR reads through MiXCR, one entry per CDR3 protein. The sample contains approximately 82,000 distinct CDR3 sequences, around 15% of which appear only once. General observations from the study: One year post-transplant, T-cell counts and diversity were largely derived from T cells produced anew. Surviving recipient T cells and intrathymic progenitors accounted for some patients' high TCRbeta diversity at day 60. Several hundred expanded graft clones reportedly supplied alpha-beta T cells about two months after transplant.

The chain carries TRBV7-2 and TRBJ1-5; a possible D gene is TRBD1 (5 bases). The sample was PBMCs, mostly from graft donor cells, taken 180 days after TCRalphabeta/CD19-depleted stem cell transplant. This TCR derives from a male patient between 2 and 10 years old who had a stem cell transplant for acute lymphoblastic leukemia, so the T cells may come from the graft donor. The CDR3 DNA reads TGTGCCAGCAGCTTAAGGGACGGTAATCAGCCCCAGCATTTT. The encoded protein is CASSLRDGNQPQHF.